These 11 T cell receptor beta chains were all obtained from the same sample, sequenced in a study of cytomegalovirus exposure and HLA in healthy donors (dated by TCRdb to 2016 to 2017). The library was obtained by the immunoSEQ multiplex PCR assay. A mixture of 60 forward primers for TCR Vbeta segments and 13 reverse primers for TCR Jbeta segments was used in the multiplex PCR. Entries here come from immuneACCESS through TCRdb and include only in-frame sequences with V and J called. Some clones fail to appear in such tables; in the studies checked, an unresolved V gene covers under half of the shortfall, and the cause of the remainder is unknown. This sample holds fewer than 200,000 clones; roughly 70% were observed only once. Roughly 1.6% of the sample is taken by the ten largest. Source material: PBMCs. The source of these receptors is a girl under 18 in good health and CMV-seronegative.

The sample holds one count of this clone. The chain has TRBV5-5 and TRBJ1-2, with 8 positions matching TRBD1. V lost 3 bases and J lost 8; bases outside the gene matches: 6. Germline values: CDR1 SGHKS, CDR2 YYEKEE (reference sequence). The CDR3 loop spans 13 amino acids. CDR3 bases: TGTGCCAGCAGCTGGGGCAGGGGGCAAGGCTACACCTTC. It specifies CASSWGRGQGYTF.

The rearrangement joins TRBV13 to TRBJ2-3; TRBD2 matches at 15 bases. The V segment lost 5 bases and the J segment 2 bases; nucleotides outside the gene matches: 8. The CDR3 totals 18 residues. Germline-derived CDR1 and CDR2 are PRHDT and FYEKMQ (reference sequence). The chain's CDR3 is CASSIPGLAGGATDTQYF. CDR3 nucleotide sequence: TGTGCCAGCAGCATACCGGGACTAGCGGGGGGTGCCACAGATACGCAGTATTTT. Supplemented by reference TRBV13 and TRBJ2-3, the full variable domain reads AAGVIQSPRHLIKEKRETATLKCYPIPRHDTVYWYQQGPGQDPQFLISFYEKMQSDKGSIPDRFSAQQFSDYHSELNMSSLELGDSALYFCASSIPGLAGGATDTQYFGPGTRLTVL.

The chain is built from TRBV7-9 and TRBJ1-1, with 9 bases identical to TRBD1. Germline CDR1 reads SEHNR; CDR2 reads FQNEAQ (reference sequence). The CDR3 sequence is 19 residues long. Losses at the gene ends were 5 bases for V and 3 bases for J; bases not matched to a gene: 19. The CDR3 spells CASSPPANPWRTGDTEAFF. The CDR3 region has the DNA TGTGCCAGCAGCCCCCCAGCCAATCCTTGGCGGACAGGGGACACTGAAGCTTTCTTT.

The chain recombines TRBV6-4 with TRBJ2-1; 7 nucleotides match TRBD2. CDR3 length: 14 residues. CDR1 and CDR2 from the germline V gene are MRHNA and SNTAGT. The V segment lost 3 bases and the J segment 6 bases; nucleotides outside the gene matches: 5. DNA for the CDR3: TGTGCCAGCAGTGATGGGGGGGGAGGCAATGAGCAGTTCTTC. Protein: CASSDGGGGNEQFF.

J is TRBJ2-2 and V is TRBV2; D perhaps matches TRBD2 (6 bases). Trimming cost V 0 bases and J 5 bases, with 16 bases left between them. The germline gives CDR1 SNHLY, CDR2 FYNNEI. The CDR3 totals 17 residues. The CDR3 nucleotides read TGTGCCAGCAGTGAAGCGTGGGGGGTCGATAATACCGGGGAGCTGTTTTTT. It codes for CASSEAWGVDNTGELFF.

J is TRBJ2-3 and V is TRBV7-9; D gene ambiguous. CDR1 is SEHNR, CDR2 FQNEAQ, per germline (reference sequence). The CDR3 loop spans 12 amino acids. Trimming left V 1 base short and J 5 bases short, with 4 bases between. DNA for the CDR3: TGTGCCAGCAGCTTAGGTCTAGATACGCAGTATTTT. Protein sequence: CASSLGLDTQYF.

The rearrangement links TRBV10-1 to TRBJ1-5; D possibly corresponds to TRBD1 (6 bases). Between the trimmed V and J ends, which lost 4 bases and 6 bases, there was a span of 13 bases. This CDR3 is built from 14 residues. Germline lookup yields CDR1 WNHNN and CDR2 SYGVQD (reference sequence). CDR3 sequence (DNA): TGCGCCAGCAGTGCTGGGGGGGCAACTCAGCCCCAGCATTTT. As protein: CASSAGGATQPQHF.

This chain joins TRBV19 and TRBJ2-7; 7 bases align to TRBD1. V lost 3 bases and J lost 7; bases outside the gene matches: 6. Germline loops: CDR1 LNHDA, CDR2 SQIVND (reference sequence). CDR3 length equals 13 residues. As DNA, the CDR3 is TGTGCCAGTAGTATCAGGGGGAGCCGGGAGCAGTACTTC. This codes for CASSIRGSREQYF.

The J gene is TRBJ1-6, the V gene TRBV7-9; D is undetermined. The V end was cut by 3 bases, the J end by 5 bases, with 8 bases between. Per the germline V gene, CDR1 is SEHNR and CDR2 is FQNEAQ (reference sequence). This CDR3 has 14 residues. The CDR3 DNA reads TGTGCCAGCAGCTTGCAGAACAATAATTCACCCCTCCACTTT. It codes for CASSLQNNNSPLHF.

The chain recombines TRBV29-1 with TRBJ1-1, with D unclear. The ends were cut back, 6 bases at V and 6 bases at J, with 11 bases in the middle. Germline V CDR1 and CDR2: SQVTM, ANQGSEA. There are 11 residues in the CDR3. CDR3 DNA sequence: TGCAGCGTGGGCCCTTTAGCTGAAGCTTTCTTT. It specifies CSVGPLAEAFF.

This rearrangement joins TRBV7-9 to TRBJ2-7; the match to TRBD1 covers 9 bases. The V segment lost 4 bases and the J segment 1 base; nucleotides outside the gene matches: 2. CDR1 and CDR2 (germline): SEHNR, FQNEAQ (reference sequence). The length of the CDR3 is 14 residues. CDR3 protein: CASSSDRGSYEQYF. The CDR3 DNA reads TGTGCCAGCAGCTCGGACAGGGGATCCTACGAGCAGTACTTC.